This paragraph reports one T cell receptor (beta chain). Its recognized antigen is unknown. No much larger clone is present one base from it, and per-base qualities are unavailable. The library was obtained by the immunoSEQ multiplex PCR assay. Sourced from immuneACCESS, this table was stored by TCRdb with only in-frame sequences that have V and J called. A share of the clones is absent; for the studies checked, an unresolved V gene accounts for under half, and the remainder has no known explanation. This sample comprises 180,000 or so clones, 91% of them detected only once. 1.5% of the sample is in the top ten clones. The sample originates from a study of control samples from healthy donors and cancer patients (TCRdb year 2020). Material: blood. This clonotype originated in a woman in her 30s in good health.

This receptor carries the CDR3 CASSERTGILGYTF. The sequenced DNA: TGTGCCAGCAGTGAGAGGACAGGGATCCTTGGCTACACCTTC. This chain joins TRBV2 to TRBJ1-2; TRBD1 aligns with 8 central bases. Taken from cysteine to phenylalanine, the CDR3 has 14 residues. The entry retains the CDR3 DNA only, 42 bases that are in frame from base 1. Reading the germline V gene gives CDR1 SNHLY and CDR2 FYNNEI. V is trimmed back by 3 bases and J by 7 bases, and the junction contains 7 bases that no gene match accounts for.